A selection of T cell receptor beta chains follows, all from one sample in a study of blood T cell repertoires in COVID-19. The protocol was immunoSEQ multiplex PCR, while the TCRdb copy is restricted to in-frame clones and leaves out a portion. The repertoire has 85,000 to 130,000 clones, 88% of them found once; the top ten carry 6.5%. The sequenced sample consisted of peripheral blood. Every receptor here comes from a woman in her sixties or seventies with acute or convalescent COVID-19. CDR3s include the opening cysteine and the closing phenylalanine or tryptophan. Each record gives: V gene, CDR3 protein.

V: TRBV5-5
CDR3: CASSLDGRANEQFF

V: TRBV15
CDR3: CATSTGIVQFF

V: TRBV4-2
CDR3: CASSQPPGGRAVGIQYF

V: TRBV14
CDR3: CASSQGGQISGNTIYF

V: TRBV3-1/TRBV3-2
CDR3: CASSQGTSAGYF

V: TRBV2
CDR3: CASRGTGGAFATNEKLFF

V: TRBV5-1
CDR3: CASRGGVRTDTQYF

V: TRBV20-1
CDR3: CSAREGYEQYF

V: TRBV2
CDR3: CASGDDRGFNQPQHF

V: TRBV3-1/TRBV3-2
CDR3: CASGPVGGYTF

V: TRBV5-1
CDR3: CASSLGISGDTDTQYF

V: TRBV6-5
CDR3: CASSYGTSGMEQYF

V: TRBV19
CDR3: CASSWAFYGYTF

V: TRBV27
CDR3: CASSLLGAYEQYF

V: TRBV19
CDR3: CASNPGLAGSYNEQFF

V: TRBV28
CDR3: CASSTQGRTEAFF

V: TRBV2
CDR3: CASSRQGRDEQYF

V: TRBV28
CDR3: CASSPSGASSYNEQFF

V: TRBV19
CDR3: CASSTRTLTGELFF

V: TRBV3-1/TRBV3-2
CDR3: CASSQAGDTNTQYF

V: TRBV28
CDR3: CASSTGGSTDTQYF

V: TRBV27
CDR3: CASSWGAGRETQYF

V: TRBV6-6
CDR3: CASSSVQGREQPQHF

V: TRBV5-4
CDR3: CASSRSGTSADEQFF

V: TRBV5-1
CDR3: CASSLDGSGNSYNEQFF

V: TRBV10-2
CDR3: CASSEAGGSSPLHF

V: TRBV2
CDR3: CASRAGTVRNSPLHF

V: TRBV19
CDR3: CASSIVPQGVEQFF

V: TRBV2
CDR3: CASSEDLAVSETQYF

V: TRBV2
CDR3: CASRGATPYYEQYF

V: TRBV6-5
CDR3: CASSFGQGSKTQYF

V: TRBV2
CDR3: CASSEIMGAGYTF

V: TRBV27
CDR3: CASSLVLEAGVKDTQYF

V: TRBV10-2
CDR3: CASSAGRSSYEQYF

V: TRBV19
CDR3: CASSRAGISGYTF

V: TRBV9
CDR3: CASSVGQGGRYNEQFF

V: TRBV19
CDR3: CASSTHGATSTEAFF

V: TRBV28
CDR3: CASSTQADRAYNEQFF

V: TRBV19
CDR3: CASSISVPGGRVYGYTF

V: TRBV27
CDR3: CASSPPGWTGVLSSYNEQFF

V: TRBV3-1/TRBV3-2
CDR3: CASSPPIWDRGPLWSYTF

V: TRBV7-3
CDR3: CASSSRVGNTEAFF

V: TRBV5-1
CDR3: CASSVAGGETQYF

V: TRBV2
CDR3: CASSFQGRQPQHF

V: TRBV5-1
CDR3: CASSVSGPSGEQYF

V: TRBV18
CDR3: CASRGGMNTEAFF

V: TRBV24-1
CDR3: CATSARDNSPLHF

V: TRBV18
CDR3: CASSPRERSETQYF

V: TRBV9
CDR3: CASSARGVDTEAFF

V: TRBV14
CDR3: CASSQPLGASDTDTQYF

V: TRBV18
CDR3: CASLSTDTQYF

V: TRBV7-9
CDR3: CASSLVLTGGENTEAFF

V: TRBV11-1
CDR3: CASSPTRRVQNIQYF

V: TRBV27
CDR3: CASFPLGAGTEAFF

V: TRBV19
CDR3: CASSMGATSTDTQYF

V: TRBV6-5
CDR3: CASRVTGGNTIYF

V: TRBV28
CDR3: CASSFRSFTEAFF